Listed below are T cell receptor beta chains from one sample, sequenced in a study of T cells in Graves' hyperthyroidism and ophthalmopathy. TCRdb passed the multiplex PCR reads through MiXCR, listing each CDR3 protein once. Altogether around 180,000 distinct CDR3 sequences are present, over 15% being singletons, with the ten largest covering about 29%. Material for sequencing was blood. Receptors originate from a woman aged 50 to 65 with Graves' hyperthyroidism. Each CDR3 is given with its conserved first and last residue. D genes are given only for firm matches. A row's size may be missing; if present it is once, few, many or a size class.

J gene,D gene,clone size,V gene,CDR3 protein,CDR3 DNA
TRBJ1-4,NA,few,TRBV29-1,CSAQHSRHTNEKLFF,TGCAGCGCCCAGCACAGTCGGCACACTAATGAAAAACTGTTTTTT
TRBJ2-2,NA,few,TRBV14,CASSIASNTGELFF,TGTGCCAGCAGCATTGCCTCCAACACCGGGGAGCTGTTTTTT
TRBJ2-1,TRBD2,many,TRBV27,CASSAYSGGGYNEQFF,TGTGCCAGCAGTGCCTACTCGGGCGGGGGATACAATGAGCAGTTCTTC
TRBJ1-5,TRBD1,NA,TRBV12-3/TRBV12-4,CASSFAGTVTNQPQHF,TGTGCCAGCAGTTTCGCCGGGACAGTGACCAATCAGCCCCAGCATTTT
TRBJ2-3,NA,NA,TRBV12-3/TRBV12-4,CASSPYLEDTQYF,TGTGCCAGCAGTCCATACTTGGAAGATACGCAGTATTTT
TRBJ2-5,TRBD2,many,TRBV5-1,CASSLGGTSDQETQYF,TGCGCCAGCAGCTTGGGGGGGACTAGCGACCAAGAGACCCAGTACTTC
TRBJ2-1,TRBD2,many,TRBV20-1,CSANSGGASNEQFF,TGCAGTGCCAATAGCGGGGGGGCCTCCAATGAGCAGTTCTTC
TRBJ2-1,TRBD1,many,TRBV11-1,CASRTDRGYEQFF,TGTGCCAGCAGGACCGACAGGGGATATGAGCAGTTCTTC
TRBJ1-4,NA,many,TRBV28,CASSLLSWRKLFF,TGTGCCAGCAGTTTACTGTCTTGGCGAAAACTGTTTTTT
TRBJ2-1,NA,many,TRBV5-6,CASSLGIGRVYNEQFF,TGTGCCAGCAGCTTGGGGATCGGGAGAGTCTACAATGAGCAGTTCTTC
TRBJ2-7,NA,NA,TRBV24-1,CATSDSGTRPYEQYF,TGTGCCACCAGTGATTCGGGGACTCGACCCTACGAGCAGTACTTC
TRBJ1-2,TRBD1,few,TRBV4-1,CASSQDPTGQGNYGYTF,TGCGCCAGCAGCCAAGATCCTACTGGACAGGGAAACTATGGCTACACCTTC
TRBJ2-7,NA,many,TRBV6-2/TRBV6-3,CASSYPVPGYQGYEQYF,TGTGCCAGCAGTTACCCGGTTCCTGGATATCAGGGCTACGAGCAGTACTTC
TRBJ2-5,TRBD2,few,TRBV18,CASSPASLAGGETQYF,TGTGCCAGCTCACCAGCTTCACTAGCGGGGGGAGAGACCCAGTACTTC
TRBJ1-1,TRBD1,NA,TRBV19,CASSIAGGPDEAFF,TGTGCCAGTAGTATCGCAGGGGGCCCAGATGAAGCTTTCTTT
TRBJ2-7,TRBD1,NA,TRBV6-5,CASNRHPGQTYEQYF,TGTGCCAGCAACCGCCACCCGGGACAGACCTACGAGCAGTACTTC
TRBJ2-1,NA,NA,TRBV6-2/TRBV6-3,CASIRVGLGSSYNEQFF,TGTGCCAGTATCAGAGTCGGACTGGGGAGCTCCTACAATGAGCAGTTCTTC
TRBJ2-7,TRBD2,many,TRBV10-3,CAIRAYPSGGAYEQYF,TGTGCCATCAGGGCCTATCCTAGCGGGGGGGCCTACGAGCAGTACTTC
TRBJ1-2,NA,NA,TRBV28,CASSLSILLSGYGYTF,TGTGCCAGCAGTTTGTCGATCCTTCTCAGTGGCTATGGCTACACCTTC
TRBJ2-7,TRBD2,many,TRBV7-9,CASSFSGGAYEQYF,TGTGCCAGCAGCTTTAGCGGGGGGGCCTACGAGCAGTACTTC
TRBJ1-1,TRBD1,few,TRBV13,CASRGYDRVNEAFF,TGTGCCAGCAGGGGATATGACAGGGTGAATGAAGCTTTCTTT
TRBJ1-4,NA,many,TRBV5-1,CASSFSGANEKLFF,TGCGCCAGCAGCTTCTCCGGGGCGAATGAAAAACTGTTTTTT
TRBJ1-1,TRBD1,many,TRBV11-3,CASSFGQGNWRSDTEAFF,TGTGCCAGCAGCTTCGGACAGGGTAATTGGAGGAGCGATACTGAAGCTTTCTTT
TRBJ1-1,NA,many,TRBV20-1,CSARDKLPEAFF,TGCAGTGCTAGAGACAAGTTGCCTGAAGCTTTCTTT
TRBJ1-4,TRBD1,many,TRBV12-3/TRBV12-4,CASSPGQGGEKLFF,TGTGCCAGCAGCCCGGGACAGGGAGGTGAAAAACTGTTTTTT
TRBJ2-3,TRBD2,many,TRBV19,CASSSGGHSDTQYF,TGTGCCAGTAGCAGCGGGGGGCACTCAGATACGCAGTATTTT
TRBJ2-1,TRBD2,many,TRBV6-2/TRBV6-3,CASGRAGGTGYNEQFF,TGTGCCAGCGGGAGGGCGGGGGGGACCGGCTACAATGAGCAGTTCTTC
TRBJ1-1,NA,many,TRBV19,CASSIVGTKGTEAFF,TGTGCCAGTAGTATAGTAGGTACGAAGGGCACTGAAGCTTTCTTT
TRBJ1-5,NA,few,TRBV5-8,CASSLHDRDNQPQHF,TGTGCCAGCAGCCTTCATGATAGAGACAATCAGCCCCAGCATTTT
TRBJ2-7,TRBD1,many,TRBV6-2/TRBV6-3,CASSYYTGDEQYF,TGTGCCAGCAGTTACTATACAGGGGACGAGCAGTACTTC
TRBJ1-2,NA,many,TRBV5-1,CASSATTGFGYTF,TGCGCCAGCAGCGCCACAACAGGGTTTGGCTACACCTTC
TRBJ2-7,TRBD1,NA,TRBV5-5,CASSWTGGMDEQYF,TGTGCCAGCAGCTGGACAGGGGGGATGGATGAGCAGTACTTC
TRBJ1-1,TRBD1,many,TRBV7-3,CASSLKPPTGGTEAFF,TGTGCCAGCAGCTTAAAGCCCCCCACAGGGGGCACTGAAGCTTTCTTT
TRBJ2-1,TRBD2,NA,TRBV6-4,CASSDSLAGGGEQFF,TGTGCCAGCAGTGACTCGCTAGCGGGGGGAGGGGAGCAGTTCTTC
TRBJ1-1,TRBD1,many,TRBV7-9,CASSWDRGVEAFF,TGTGCCAGCAGCTGGGACAGGGGGGTTGAAGCTTTCTTT
TRBJ2-1,TRBD2,NA,TRBV2,CASSLEAGASSYNEQFF,TGTGCCAGCAGTCTGGAAGCGGGAGCGAGCTCCTACAATGAGCAGTTCTTC
TRBJ1-5,NA,NA,TRBV28,CASKWGAAGQPQHF,TGTGCCAGCAAATGGGGGGCGGCGGGTCAGCCCCAGCATTTT
TRBJ2-7,NA,many,TRBV12-3/TRBV12-4,CASSLQGSGYEQYF,TGTGCCAGCAGCCTACAGGGATCGGGCTACGAGCAGTACTTC
TRBJ2-2,NA,NA,TRBV6-1,CASSRSPGGTGELFF,TGTGCCAGCTCAAGAAGTCCAGGGGGGACCGGGGAGCTGTTTTTT
TRBJ2-1,TRBD2,many,TRBV3-1,CASSPRGLGGNEQFF,TGTGCCAGCAGTCCCAGGGGACTAGGAGGCAATGAGCAGTTCTTC
TRBJ1-2,NA,many,TRBV24-1,CATSDPGMPPNYGYTF,TGTGCCACCAGTGATCCCGGGATGCCGCCTAACTATGGCTACACCTTC
TRBJ1-5,TRBD1,many,TRBV2,CASSGQGIKGQPQHF,TGTGCCAGCAGTGGACAGGGGATAAAGGGTCAGCCCCAGCATTTT
TRBJ2-5,NA,NA,TRBV28,CASSTGVVETQYF,TGTGCCAGCAGTACCGGGGTTGTAGAGACCCAGTACTTC
TRBJ2-1,NA,NA,TRBV6-1,CASSPLRASYNEQFF,TGTGCCAGCAGTCCGTTGAGGGCTAGCTACAATGAGCAGTTCTTC
TRBJ2-3,TRBD2,NA,TRBV7-3,CASSPGAGAGTDTQYF,TGTGCCAGCAGCCCGGGAGCGGGAGCTGGCACAGATACGCAGTATTTT
TRBJ1-2,NA,many,TRBV20-1,CSARDAGGLGGYTF,TGCAGTGCTAGAGATGCCGGAGGGCTAGGCGGCTACACCTTC
TRBJ1-4,TRBD1,many,TRBV7-9,CASRTGSNEKLFF,TGTGCCAGCCGGACAGGGTCTAATGAAAAACTGTTTTTT
TRBJ2-1,TRBD1,many,TRBV2,CASSIADRGYNEQFF,TGTGCCAGCAGCATCGCAGACAGGGGCTACAATGAGCAGTTCTTC